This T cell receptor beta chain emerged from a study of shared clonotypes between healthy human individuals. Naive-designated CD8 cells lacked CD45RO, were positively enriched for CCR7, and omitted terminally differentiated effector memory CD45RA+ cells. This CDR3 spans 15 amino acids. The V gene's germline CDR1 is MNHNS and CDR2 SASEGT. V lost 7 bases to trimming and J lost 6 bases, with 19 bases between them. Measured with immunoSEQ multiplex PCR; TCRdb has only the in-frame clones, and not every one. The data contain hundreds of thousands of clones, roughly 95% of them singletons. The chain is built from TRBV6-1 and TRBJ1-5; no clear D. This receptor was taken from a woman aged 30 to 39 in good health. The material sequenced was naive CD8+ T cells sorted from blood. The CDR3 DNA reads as TGTGCCAGCAAAACCCGGGAGGTATCGGGTCAGCCCCAGCATTTT. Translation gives CASKTREVSGQPQHF.